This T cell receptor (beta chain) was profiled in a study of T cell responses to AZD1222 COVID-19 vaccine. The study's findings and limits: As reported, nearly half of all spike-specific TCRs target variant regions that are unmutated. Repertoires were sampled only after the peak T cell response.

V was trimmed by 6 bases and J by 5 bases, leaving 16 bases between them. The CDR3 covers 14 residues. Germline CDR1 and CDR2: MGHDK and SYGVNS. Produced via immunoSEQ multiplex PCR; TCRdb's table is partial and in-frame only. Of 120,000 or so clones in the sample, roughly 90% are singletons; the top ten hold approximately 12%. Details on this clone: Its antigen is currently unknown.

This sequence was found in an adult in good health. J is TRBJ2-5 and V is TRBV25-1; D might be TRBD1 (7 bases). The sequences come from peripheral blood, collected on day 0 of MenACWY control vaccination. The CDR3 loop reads CASSGRGDMETQYF. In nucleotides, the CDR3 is TGTGCCAGCAGCGGCAGGGGGGACATGGAGACCCAGTACTTC.